One and the same sample provided the 23 T cell receptor beta chains below, sequenced in a study of low-dose radiotherapy and immunotherapy resistance in tumors. Time point defined: after trial treatment. As for treatment: LDRT plus nivolumab, ipilimumab, low-dose cyclophosphamide and aspirin (RACIN trial). Both TCRalpha and TCRbeta chains were reverse transcribed with V-gene-specific primers. With a V-primer adapter and a constant-region primer, TCRs were amplified for about 20 PCR cycles. TCRdb analysed the reads with MiXCR anew, one entry per CDR3 protein. The profile covers 100,000 or so distinct CDR3 sequences, with around 21% appearing a single time and approximately 4% taken by the ten largest. Sequencing was performed on PBMCs, taken after low-dose radiotherapy plus immunotherapy. The receptors here all came from a male donor with prostate cancer.

This clonotype has at least ten counts. The rearrangement links TRBV13 to TRBJ2-1; 12 bases are a match to TRBD2. Losses at the gene ends were 0 bases for V and 6 bases for J; bases not matched to a gene: 9. CDR3 length: 18 amino acids. Germline V gene sequence: CDR1 PRHDT, CDR2 FYEKMQ (reference sequence). CDR3 in DNA: TGTGCCAGCAGCTTAGGCCTGCTAGCGGGGGGGCTTTTCAATGAGCAGTTCTTC. This translates into CASSLGLLAGGLFNEQFF.

This clonotype was seen repeatedly, ten times or more. The CDR3 sequence is CASSGGGTVTYEQYF. The CDR3 DNA sequence: TGTGCCAGCAGCGGGGGGGGGACAGTGACCTACGAGCAGTACTTC. This chain links TRBV7-9 with TRBJ2-7, with D tentatively TRBD1 or TRBD2 (7 bases each). Germline loops: CDR1 SEHNR, CDR2 FQNEAQ (reference sequence). The CDR3 consists of 15 residues. The V end was cut by 5 bases, the J end by 2 bases, with 16 bases between.

This clonotype came up many times. The chain carries TRBV6-5 and TRBJ1-6; possibly TRBD1 for D (6 bases). Germline CDR1 and CDR2: MNHEY and SVGAGI. Trimming took off 2 bases at V and 11 bases at J, with 13 bases between the two ends. The CDR3 is made up of 14 amino acids. CDR3 DNA sequence: TGTGCCAGCAGTTACGGGGGCGCGAAGGCACCCCTCCACTTT. Its translation: CASSYGGAKAPLHF.

This clonotype was recorded at least ten times. V and J are TRBV7-2 and TRBJ2-1, with a weak D call TRBD2 (6 bases). V shed 5 bases and J shed 7 bases, with 18 bases lying between them. The CDR3 has 15 residues. Germline V gene data show CDR1 as SGHTA and CDR2 as FQGNSA. The DNA of the CDR3 is TGTGCCAGCAGCCCAAACCCGGCTAGCGCAAATGAGCAGTTCTTC. Translated, it gives CASSPNPASANEQFF.

This clonotype was seen many times. The chain recombines TRBV2 with TRBJ2-3; D not resolved. The CDR3 runs 11 residues. Germline V CDR1 and CDR2: SNHLY, FYNNEI. Trimming cost V 8 bases and J 4 bases, with 7 bases left between them. This CDR3 is CASRVSDTQYF. In DNA form, the CDR3 reads TGTGCCAGCCGGGTGTCAGATACGCAGTATTTT.

This clonotype was counted at least ten times. This CDR3 reads CAISEGDRGRETQYF. DNA for the CDR3: TGTGCCATCAGCGAGGGGGACAGGGGTCGAGAGACCCAGTACTTC. The chain recombines TRBV10-3 with TRBJ2-5; 10 bases are a match to TRBD1. The CDR3 loop spans 15 amino acids. Germline V gives CDR1 ENHRY, CDR2 SYGVKD. V lost 6 bases and J lost 4; bases outside the gene matches: 8.

This clonotype was counted between two and nine times. The chain combines TRBV6-2 or TRBV6-3 with TRBJ2-2; 8 nucleotides agree with TRBD2. Germline CDR1 reads MNHEY; CDR2 reads SVGEGT. The CDR3 is 16 amino acids. The V gene end was trimmed by 8 bases and the J gene end by 2 bases; junction bases not matched to a gene: 10. The CDR3 is CASPVGAGANTGELFF. The CDR3 nucleotides read TGTGCCAGCCCGGTTGGAGCGGGGGCCAACACCGGGGAGCTGTTTTTT.

On this clonotype itself: Given a far larger clone just one base away, this is likely a sequencing read error. This rearrangement joins TRBV13 to TRBJ1-1, with D possibly TRBD1 on 6 matching bases. Trimming took off 5 bases at V and 4 bases at J, with 14 bases between the two ends. The CDR3 has 14 residues. The germline V gene has CDR1 PRHDT and CDR2 FYEKMQ (reference sequence). CDR3: CASSPQDSFTEAFF. The CDR3 DNA follows: TGTGCCAGCAGCCCCCAGGACAGCTTCACTGAAGCTTTCTTT.

This clonotype was seen many times. The rearrangement uses TRBV28 and TRBJ2-7; D may be TRBD1 or TRBD2 (5 bases each). Germline-derived CDR1 and CDR2 are MDHEN and SYDVKM. Between the trimmed V and J ends, which lost 6 bases and 0 bases, there was a span of 12 bases. The CDR3 runs to 14 residues. The CDR3 region is CASSVAGTSYEQYF. The DNA for the CDR3 is TGTGCCAGCAGCGTGGCAGGGACCTCCTACGAGCAGTACTTC.

A note on this clonotype: A far larger clone is one nucleotide away, so this likely arose from a read error. CDR3 nucleotide sequence: TGTGCCAGCAGCTTATCACTAGCGGGGGCGCAAGAGACCCAGTACTTC. This sequence encodes CASSLSLAGAQETQYF. The J gene is TRBJ2-5, the V gene TRBV11-3, with TRBD2 identical over 11 bases. The CDR3 extends over 16 amino acids. The germline V gene encodes CDR1 SGHNT and CDR2 YENEEA. Unmatched junction bases numbered 4, after V lost 2 bases and J lost 2 bases.

This clonotype appeared many times. The DNA of the CDR3 is TGCAGTGCTGACCCTAGCGGGGGGGCCGTAGATACGCAGTATTTT. Protein sequence: CSADPSGGAVDTQYF. The chain carries TRBV20-1 and TRBJ2-3, with 12 bases identical to TRBD2. J was trimmed by 5 bases and V by 5 bases; bases with no gene match: 8. Germline assignment: CDR1 DFQATT and CDR2 SNEGSKA (reference sequence). This CDR3 region has 15 residues.

This clonotype was detected ten times or more. The rearrangement uses TRBV6-2 or TRBV6-3 and TRBJ2-6; D is unclear. This CDR3 has 17 amino acids. V was pared by 6 bases and J by 0 bases, with 15 bases between. Germline V gene data show CDR1 as MNHEY and CDR2 as SVGEGT. CDR3 sequence: CASRPGKESSGANVLTF. The CDR3 nucleotides read TGTGCCAGCAGGCCAGGAAAAGAAAGCTCTGGGGCCAACGTCCTGACTTTC.

Regarding this clonotype: The junction does not match germline at one end; this may be a read error. The gene calls are TRBV4-1 and TRBJ1-6, with 9 bases identical to TRBD1. CDR3 size: 17 residues. From germline, CDR1 is MGHRA and CDR2 YSYEKL. CDR3 nucleotide sequence: TGCGCCAGCAGCCCCATGGACAGGGGCGCTAGAAATTCACCCCTCCGCTTT. Translated: CASSPMDRGARNSPLRF.

This clonotype was counted at least ten times. The chain joins TRBV30 to TRBJ1-2; the D gene is possibly TRBD1 (6 bases). The CDR3 extends over 15 amino acids. Germline CDR1 GTSNPN, CDR2 SVGIG (reference sequence). V was clipped by 7 bases and J by 1 base, with 19 bases between them. CDR3 coding DNA: TGTGCCTCCTCTCGGGGGGCAAGCTTTAACTATGGCTACACCTTC. As protein: CASSRGASFNYGYTF.

The V call is TRBV5-1, the J call TRBJ2-6; D is ambiguous. The CDR3 consists of 13 residues. V was clipped by 0 bases and J by 7 bases, with 5 bases between them. The germline V gene has CDR1 SGHRS and CDR2 YFSETQ. The CDR3 here is CASSLGVANVLTF. The CDR3 nucleotides read TGCGCCAGCAGCTTGGGGGTTGCCAACGTCCTGACTTTC.

This clonotype was recorded at least ten times. This chain joins TRBV6-2 or TRBV6-3 and TRBJ2-3, with D perhaps TRBD2 (5 bases). Between the trimmed V and J ends, which lost 3 bases and 7 bases, there was a span of 8 bases. Germline loops: CDR1 MNHEY, CDR2 SVGEGT. The CDR3 is made up of 12 amino acids. The CDR3 coding sequence is TGTGCCAGCAGTTATGGAGGCCATACGCAGTATTTT. Its protein is CASSYGGHTQYF.

This clonotype showed up many times. The chain links TRBV20-1 to TRBJ2-5; tentative D call: TRBD2 (6 bases). Trimming took 5 bases from V and 5 from J, leaving 21 bases between them. This CDR3 spans 15 amino acids. Germline V lookup: CDR1 DFQATT, CDR2 SNEGSKA (reference sequence). CDR3 region: CSAHLGGAGWETQYF. The CDR3 DNA follows: TGCAGTGCTCACCTCGGAGGGGCTGGTTGGGAGACCCAGTACTTC.

The chain combines TRBV20-1 with TRBJ2-7; 7 positions agree with TRBD2. This CDR3 is 14 amino acids long. From germline, CDR1 is DFQATT and CDR2 SNEGSKA (reference sequence). The V gene end was trimmed by 3 bases and the J gene end by 2 bases; junction bases not matched to a gene: 7. CDR3 in amino acids: CSASLGAGAYEQYF. The CDR3, as DNA: TGCAGTGCTAGCCTCGGGGCGGGGGCCTACGAGCAGTACTTC.

This clonotype was picked up many times. The chain recombines TRBV9 with TRBJ1-1, with 7 bases aligning to TRBD1. The CDR3 has 13 amino acids. Trimming took 5 bases from V and 3 from J; bases not matched to a gene: 4. The germline gives CDR1 SGDLS, CDR2 YYNGEE. The CDR3 DNA reads as TGTGCCAGCAGACAGGGGAAAGACACTGAAGCTTTCTTT. Amino acids: CASRQGKDTEAFF. Together with reference TRBV9 and TRBJ1-1, the CDR3 gives the full variable domain: DSGVTQTPKHLITATGQRVTLRCSPRSGDLSVYWYQQSLDQGLQFLIQYYNGEERAKGNILERFSAQQFPDLHSELNLSSLELGDSALYFCASRQGKDTEAFFGQGTRLTVV.

The V call is TRBV27, the J call TRBJ2-7; D unclear. CDR3 length: 13 residues. Germline assignment: CDR1 MNHEY and CDR2 SMNVEV (reference sequence). V shed 4 bases and J shed 3 bases, with 10 bases lying between them. CDR3 nucleotides: TGTGCCAGCAGTTCCAAGGATGTCTACGAGCAGTACTTC. Residues: CASSSKDVYEQYF.

The chain employs TRBV5-1 and TRBJ2-5, with TRBD1 as a possible D gene (7 bases). Germline V CDR1 and CDR2: SGHRS, YFSETQ. CDR3 size: 14 residues. The V end was cut by 4 bases, the J end by 5 bases, with 15 bases between. The CDR3 loop is CASSPQGGPETQYF. CDR3 coding DNA: TGCGCCAGCAGCCCCCAGGGGGGTCCGGAGACCCAGTACTTC.

The chain recombines TRBV20-1 with TRBJ2-1, with 7 nucleotides matching TRBD2. The trim removed 4 bases at V and 8 bases at J, leaving 11 bases unmatched. The CDR3 runs to 14 residues. In germline, CDR1 is DFQATT, CDR2 SNEGSKA (reference sequence). CDR3 nucleotides: TGCAGTGCTAATCCGGGGGGACGGCCTGATGAGCAGTTCTTC. Its protein product is CSANPGGRPDEQFF.

This clonotype was seen ten or more times. The chain has TRBV5-1 and TRBJ2-7; 7 nucleotides line up with TRBD1. V lost 4 bases to trimming and J lost 4 bases; unmatched junction nucleotides: 11. Germline CDR1 reads SGHRS; CDR2 reads YFSETQ. The CDR3 length is 15 residues. The CDR3 protein is CASSDPTGNGYEQYF. CDR3 DNA sequence: TGCGCCAGCAGCGACCCGACAGGGAATGGGTACGAGCAGTACTTC. The full variable domain, rest sourced from reference TRBV5-1 and TRBJ2-7, is KAGVTQTPRYLIKTRGQQVTLSCSPISGHRSVSWYQQTPGQGLQFLFEYFSETQRNKGNFPGRFSGRQFSNSRSEMNVSTLELGDSALYLCASSDPTGNGYEQYFGPGTRLTVT.